The 22 T cell receptor beta chains listed next were all sequenced from one sample in a study of blood T cell repertoires in COVID-19. Sequencing used immunoSEQ multiplex PCR; TCRdb keeps in-frame clones, though not all of them. In the table there are about 250,000 clones, 70% to 90% of which are singletons. Sequenced: peripheral blood. Source of these receptors: an elderly man with acute or convalescent COVID-19.

V and J are TRBV5-4 and TRBJ2-5; possibly TRBD2 for D (5 bases). Trimming stripped 4 bases from V and 2 bases from J, with 12 bases between. CDR1 is SGHNT and CDR2 is YYREEE in the germline V gene (reference sequence). This CDR3 spans 14 amino acids. Here the CDR3 DNA reads TGTGCCAGCAGCAATATGGACTTTCAAGAGACCCAGTACTTC. Translation gives CASSNMDFQETQYF.

This chain uses TRBV6-5 with TRBJ2-6; tentative D call: TRBD1 (6 bases). The CDR3 is made up of 14 amino acids. V lost 7 bases, J lost 2 bases, and 9 bases lay in between. The germline CDR1 and CDR2 sequences are MNHEY and SVGAGI. Written as DNA, the CDR3 is TGTGCCAGCACAGGGGTAGCTGGGGCCAACGTCCTGACTTTC. It is translated as CASTGVAGANVLTF.

This chain connects TRBV18 to TRBJ1-1, with D possibly matching TRBD1 (5 bases). From germline, CDR1 is KGHSH and CDR2 LQKENI. V lost 3 bases to trimming and J lost 5 bases, with 13 bases between them. There are 14 residues in the CDR3. CDR3 protein: CASSPAQGFTEAFF. The CDR3 bases are TGTGCCAGCTCACCGGCTCAGGGTTTTACTGAAGCTTTCTTT.

V gene TRBV19 combines with J gene TRBJ2-1, with TRBD2 matching over 8 bases. After removal of 7 bases from V and 1 base from J, the junction contained 6 bases not matched to a gene. From germline, CDR1 is LNHDA and CDR2 SQIVND (reference sequence). The CDR3 is 15 amino acids. The DNA of the CDR3 is TGTGCCAGTAAAAGCGGGAGTGGATCCTACAATGAGCAGTTCTTC. It yields the protein CASKSGSGSYNEQFF.

Here the CDR3 DNA reads TGTGCCAGCATCCGTCGACAGGACGTGGGGTATGGCTACACCTTC. Protein: CASIRRQDVGYGYTF. V is TRBV6-5 and J is TRBJ1-2; D might be TRBD1 (6 bases). There are 15 residues in the CDR3. Germline CDR1 is MNHEY and CDR2 is SVGAGI. V dropped 7 bases and J dropped 5 bases, with 20 bases sitting between them.

The sample holds one count of this clone. The rearrangement joins TRBV7-8 to TRBJ2-7, with D tentatively TRBD1 (6 bases). Germline V gene lookup returns CDR1 SGHVS and CDR2 FQNEAQ. The CDR3 runs 13 residues. V lost 4 bases and J 7 bases, leaving 14 bases between the germline ends. The chain's CDR3 is CASSYLTGNEQYF. For the CDR3, the DNA is TGTGCCAGCAGCTACCTAACAGGGAATGAGCAGTACTTC.

V and J are TRBV4-3 and TRBJ1-1; D remains ambiguous. V dropped 0 bases and J dropped 1 base, with 3 bases sitting between them. The CDR3 runs to 13 residues. Germline V gene data show CDR1 as LGHNA and CDR2 as YSLEER. In DNA, the CDR3 is TGCGCCAGCAGCCAAGATAAGAACACTGAAGCTTTCTTT. Translation gives CASSQDKNTEAFF.

The chain employs TRBV6-5 and TRBJ1-2; TRBD1 aligns across 7 bases. The CDR3 has 15 amino acids. Trimming at V came to 4 bases and at J to 2 bases, leaving 7 bases not matched to a gene. The germline gives CDR1 MNHEY, CDR2 SVGAGI. CDR3 DNA: TGTGCCAGCAGTTCCTTCTCAGGGGGGAACTATGGCTACACCTTC. Translating it yields CASSSFSGGNYGYTF.

The J gene is TRBJ1-1, the V gene TRBV9, with D unresolved. V lost 0 bases and J lost 4, with 13 bases in between. CDR3 length: 15 amino acids. Germline CDR1 SGDLS, CDR2 YYNGEE. CDR3 protein: CASSVEVGAGTEAFF. CDR3 coding DNA: TGTGCCAGCAGCGTAGAGGTGGGAGCGGGCACTGAAGCTTTCTTT.

This clone was seen once. Additional DNA sequences in this sample encode the identical CDR3. This chain connects TRBV18 to TRBJ1-6, with 7 bases aligning to TRBD1. CDR1 is KGHSH and CDR2 is LQKENI in the germline V gene. This CDR3 contains 14 residues. V was pared by 6 bases and J by 7 bases, with 6 bases of the junction left unmatched. In DNA, the CDR3 is TGTGCCAGCTCGCGTGACAGGGAAAATTCACCCCTCCACTTT. It is translated as CASSRDRENSPLHF.

This chain uses TRBV19 with TRBJ1-1, with unresolved D. Germline CDR1 is LNHDA and CDR2 is SQIVND (reference sequence). Trimming left V 5 bases short and J 0 bases short, with 13 bases between. The CDR3 contains 15 residues. This CDR3 reads CASSPRVVMNTEAFF. CDR3 sequence (DNA): TGTGCCAGTAGTCCCCGGGTGGTTATGAACACTGAAGCTTTCTTT. The variable domain in full, with the rest retrieved from reference TRBV19 and TRBJ1-1, is DGGITQSPKYLFRKEGQNVTLSCEQNLNHDAMYWYRQDPGQGLRLIYYSQIVNDFQKGDIAEGYSVSREKKESFPLTVTSAQKNPTAFYLCASSPRVVMNTEAFFGQGTRLTVV.

The chain is built from TRBV28 and TRBJ1-2, with D possibly matching TRBD1 (5 bases). The CDR3 consists of 12 residues. V lost 3 bases to trimming and J lost 8 bases, with 10 bases between them. Germline lookup yields CDR1 MDHEN and CDR2 SYDVKM. The CDR3 reads CASSLGQWGYTF. The DNA of the CDR3 is TGTGCCAGCAGTTTGGGGCAATGGGGCTACACCTTC.

The chain is built from TRBV9 and TRBJ2-5, with no clear D. Germline-derived CDR1 and CDR2 are SGDLS and YYNGEE. The V end was cut by 0 bases, the J end by 3 bases, with 6 bases between. The CDR3 is made up of 13 amino acids. The CDR3 nucleotides are TGTGCCAGCAGCGTAGGGCCAGAAGAGACCCAGTACTTC. Translating it yields CASSVGPEETQYF.

The CDR3 DNA reads TGTGCCAGCAGTCTTTCAGGAGGGGGCGCTTACACTGAAGCTTTCTTT. It codes for CASSLSGGGAYTEAFF. The chain recombines TRBV7-9 with TRBJ1-1; 7 bases agree with TRBD1. Losses at the gene ends were 6 bases for V and 3 bases for J; bases not matched to a gene: 13. The CDR3 has 16 residues. Germline CDR1 SEHNR, CDR2 FQNEAQ (reference sequence).

This clone appeared a single time. The chain couples TRBV4-2 to TRBJ2-1; 9 bases line up with TRBD2. From germline, CDR1 is LGHNA and CDR2 YNFKEQ. The J segment lost 3 bases and the V segment lost 0 bases, leaving 6 bases of the junction unmatched. This CDR3 region has 17 residues. This chain's CDR3 is CASSQDRGTSRYNEQFF. In DNA form, the CDR3 reads TGTGCCAGCAGCCAAGATAGGGGGACTAGCCGCTACAATGAGCAGTTCTTC.

The V call is TRBV5-4, the J call TRBJ2-3; D not resolved. This CDR3 is 14 amino acids long. V shed 3 bases and J shed 4 bases, with 12 bases lying between them. Germline lookup yields CDR1 SGHNT and CDR2 YYREEE (reference sequence). CDR3 protein: CASSSRVPPDTQYF. CDR3 DNA sequence: TGTGCCAGCAGCTCCCGAGTTCCCCCAGATACGCAGTATTTT.

The chain recombines TRBV7-2 with TRBJ1-1; 7 bases are shared with TRBD1. The J segment lost 1 base and the V segment lost 5 bases, leaving 4 bases of the junction unmatched. The length of the CDR3 is 14 residues. CDR1 and CDR2 from the germline V gene are SGHTA and FQGNSA. CDR3 in amino acids: CASSKGQWNTEAFF. DNA for the CDR3: TGTGCCAGCAGCAAGGGACAGTGGAACACTGAAGCTTTCTTT.

Written as DNA, the CDR3 is TGTGCCAGCAGTTACGGTGGGAGGCTGTTTTTT. Translated: CASSYGGRLFF. The V gene is TRBV6-2 or TRBV6-3, the J gene TRBJ1-4; D is uncertain. Germline CDR1 reads MNHEY; CDR2 reads SVGEGT. This CDR3 region has 11 residues. The ends were cut back, 2 bases at V and 14 bases at J, with 9 bases in the middle.

The sample holds one count of this clone. This chain joins TRBV18 and TRBJ1-5; the match to TRBD1 covers 7 bases. The J segment lost 2 bases and the V segment lost 1 base, leaving 2 bases of the junction unmatched. This CDR3 has 15 residues. The germline V gene encodes CDR1 KGHSH and CDR2 LQKENI. The CDR3 coding sequence is TGTGCCAGCTCACCACAGGGGACAGGCAATCAGCCCCAGCATTTT. The encoded protein is CASSPQGTGNQPQHF.

V gene TRBV6-5 combines with J gene TRBJ1-5; D is possibly TRBD1 (6 bases). CDR3 size: 14 residues. CDR1 and CDR2 (germline): MNHEY, SVGAGI. Trimming took off 2 bases at V and 6 bases at J, with 11 bases between the two ends. CDR3 region: CASSYRQGFQPQHF. For the CDR3, the DNA is TGTGCCAGCAGTTACCGGCAGGGGTTTCAGCCCCAGCATTTT.

The chain recombines TRBV25-1 with TRBJ2-1; D is uncertain. The CDR3 sequence is 15 residues long. Germline V CDR1 and CDR2: MGHDK, SYGVNS. V dropped 2 bases and J dropped 9 bases, with 17 bases sitting between them. This CDR3 is CASSEGSLEGGEQFF. The CDR3 DNA reads TGTGCCAGCAGTGAAGGTAGCTTGGAAGGCGGTGAGCAGTTCTTC.

The rearrangement links TRBV9 to TRBJ1-1; D is unclear. The CDR3 has 16 residues. With 6 bases removed from V and 5 bases from J, the gap between germline ends came to 23 bases. CDR1 SGDLS and CDR2 YYNGEE come from the germline V gene. The CDR3 coding sequence is TGTGCCAGCAACCCAATCCCGGACCTCGGCGGGACTGAAGCTTTCTTT. It encodes CASNPIPDLGGTEAFF.